This TCR beta chain came from a study of blood T cell repertoires in COVID-19 (dated by TCRdb to 2018 to 2021). Looking at the study overall: The collaborator samples originated in the United States, Italy and Spain and spanned the acute and convalescent phases of COVID-19. Samples were obtained from the ongoing ImmuneRACE study (first 160 participants) and from 1,254 subjects provided by 6 global collaborators. The material from the prospective study consisted of cDNA or gDNA derived from T cells, B-cell-depleted T cells, or PBMCs. Sample metadata almost always included a de-identified subject ID, COVID-19 status, age in years and sex. Where HLA class I and class II types were available, the types were taken from metadata supplied by the sample provider, not from assay-based typing. The repertoires were released in a freely available public database intended as a resource for research on the immune response to SARS-CoV-2. Deeply sampled blood TCRbeta repertoires from subjects exposed to, actively infected with, or recovered from COVID-19 were included in the dataset. The paper as a whole reports these results and caveats: Clinical and demographic metadata were provided uncurated, with the amount varying by source and participant.

TCRbeta CDR3 regions were amplified from genomic DNA using the immunoSEQ Assay, a bias-controlled multiplex PCR. The original methods were these. The number of nucleated cells in each sample was estimated from the amplification of reference gene primers within the assay. To quantify the absolute abundance of each unique TCRbeta CDR3 rearrangement, sequence reads were collapsed and filtered. For each sample, productive Simpson clonality was calculated as the square root of Simpson's diversity index across productive rearrangements. This immuneACCESS table, as held by TCRdb, lists in-frame sequences with V and J called but not all clones. Of the missing ones, under half trace to an unresolved V gene in checked studies; the others have no known cause. V, J and clone size are taken as reported in that table, and D and trimming were inferred from the DNA itself. The sample table lists approximately 28,000 clones, about 84% of them with a count of one. Jointly, the top ten make up around 16% of the sample.

Taken from cysteine to phenylalanine, the CDR3 has 12 residues. The CDR3 DNA has 36 bases and is translated from base 1. V sheds 3 bases and J sheds 6 bases, leaving 8 bases between their ends. Details on this clone: Its antigen has not been determined. There are no base qualities to consult, and no much larger clone falls within one base.

Each collaborating institution followed its own protocols to collect whole blood in K2EDTA tubes. Collaborator samples were shipped for TCRbeta analysis as frozen whole blood, isolated PBMCs, or DNA extracted from either sample type. The V and J segments used are TRBV12-3 or TRBV12-4 and TRBJ1-2; confidence is insufficient to name the D gene. Specimen: peripheral blood. The sequence was collected from an older woman with acute or convalescent COVID-19. The CDR3 protein: CASSFSRHGYTF. The nucleotide sequence reads as follows: TGTGCCAGCAGTTTTAGCCGCCATGGCTACACCTTC.